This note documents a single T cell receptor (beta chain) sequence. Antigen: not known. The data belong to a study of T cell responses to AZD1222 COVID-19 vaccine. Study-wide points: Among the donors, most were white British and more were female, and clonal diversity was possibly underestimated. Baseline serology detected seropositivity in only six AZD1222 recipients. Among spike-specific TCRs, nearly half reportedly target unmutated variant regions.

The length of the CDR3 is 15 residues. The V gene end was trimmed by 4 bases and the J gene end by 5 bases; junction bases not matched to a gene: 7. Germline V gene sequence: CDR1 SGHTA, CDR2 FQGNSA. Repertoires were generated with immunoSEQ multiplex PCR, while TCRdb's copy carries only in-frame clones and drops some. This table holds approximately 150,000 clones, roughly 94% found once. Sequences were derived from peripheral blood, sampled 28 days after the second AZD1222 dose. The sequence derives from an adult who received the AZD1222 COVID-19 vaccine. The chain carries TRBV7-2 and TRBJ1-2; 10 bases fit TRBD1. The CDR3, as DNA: TGTGCCAGCAGCTCTCCGGGACAGGGGCTGTATGGCTACACCTTC. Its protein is CASSSPGQGLYGYTF.